This passage covers 4 T cell receptor beta chains from one sample sequenced in a study of shared clonotypes between healthy human individuals. TCRdb's table, derived via immunoSEQ multiplex PCR, lists solely in-frame clones and lacks some. The repertoire includes roughly 2,300,000 clones, just under 95% of them detected once, and approximately 0.39% sits in the top ten. The specimen sequenced was naive CD4+ T cells from PBMCs. Documented subset: CD45RA+ positively selected. The receptors originated from a man younger than 30 in good health. Some clones in this sample may be carry-over from other donors' samples.

The V call is TRBV5-5, the J call TRBJ2-2; D is ambiguous. The V and J ends lost 1 base and 0 bases respectively, with 7 bases between them. Germline loops: CDR1 SGHKS, CDR2 YYEKEE (reference sequence). The CDR3 length is 15 residues. DNA for the CDR3: TGTGCCAGCAGCTTGAATGGGGCGAACACCGGGGAGCTGTTTTTT. Its translation: CASSLNGANTGELFF.

Only a few counts were recorded for this clone. The genes are TRBV7-9 and TRBJ1-2; D might be TRBD1 (5 bases). Trimming pared 2 bases from V and 4 bases from J, leaving 8 bases between. The CDR3 runs to 13 residues. The V gene's germline CDR1 is SEHNR and CDR2 FQNEAQ (reference sequence). CDR3 protein: CASSLSGIYGYTF. The CDR3 DNA reads as TGTGCCAGCAGCTTATCAGGGATCTATGGCTACACCTTC.

The chain's CDR3 is CASQQTASLAGYTF. Here the CDR3 DNA reads TGTGCCAGCCAACAAACCGCCTCTTTAGCTGGCTACACCTTC. The chain employs TRBV18 and TRBJ1-2, with D uncertain. CDR1 and CDR2 from the germline V gene are KGHSH and LQKENI. This CDR3 is built from 14 residues. V was shortened by 8 bases and J by 7 bases, with 20 bases between the two germline ends.

As regards this clone: The same CDR3 also results from other DNA sequences found in this sample. The V and J genes are TRBV7-9 and TRBJ1-1; a possible D gene is TRBD1 (5 bases). CDR1 SEHNR and CDR2 FQNEAQ come from the germline V gene (reference sequence). This CDR3 is built from 13 residues. V shed 3 bases and J shed 4 bases, with 9 bases lying between them. The chain's CDR3 is CASSLGGRTEAFF. The DNA of the CDR3 is TGTGCCAGCAGCTTGGGGGGTCGCACTGAAGCTTTCTTT.